The entry that follows covers one T cell receptor (beta chain) sequence. This clonotype is labeled medium-sized (0.01 to 0.1%). No antigen is known for it. Base qualities are not provided; no much larger clone lies one nucleotide away. The receptor library was made with PCR. A modified RACE PCR protocol, not multiplex PCR, was used to amplify TCR alpha and beta chains from RNA. The libraries were sequenced on an Illumina MiSeq, and sample-specific barcode combinations were used to demultiplex the raw reads. The source study handled its data this way. TCR clonotypes were identified from the sequencing reads using MiXCR software. TCRdb redid the processing of the public reads, applying fastp at Q25 and MiXCR, and retained in-frame beta chains. Entries are consolidated by CDR3 protein sequence, retaining the most common genes and DNA. The authors' filters were not applied to this entry. This sample is represented by roughly 3,000 distinct CDR3 sequences; about 10% of them were singletons. The leading ten clones occupy 32% of the sample.

The entry originates in a study of T cells in AML relapse after transplant (dated by TCRdb to between 2017 and 2020). Looking at the study overall: The remission controls were clinically matched patients who stayed in long-term complete remission and had follow-up of more than 3 years. Remission samples were bone marrow collected about 1 year after HSCT from patients who maintained complete remission. In a retrospective study, inhibitory receptor expression and TCR repertoires of bone marrow T cells were examined in patients who had received allogeneic HSCT for myeloid malignancy.

V lost 3 bases and J lost 6 bases; the stretch between them is 17 bases long. The CDR3 contains 15 residues, cysteine and phenylalanine counted. Only CDR3 DNA is held: 45 bases, read in frame from base 1. From a lookup of the germline V gene, CDR1 and CDR2 are LGHNA and YNFKEQ. Overall study results and their limits: TCR repertoire comparisons rested on very few samples, with only three individuals per group for unsorted bone marrow.

The V and J genes are TRBV4-2 and TRBJ1-2, with TRBD1 tentatively as D gene (6 bases match). This TCR was recovered from a human donor who had a stem cell transplant for acute myeloid leukemia. Some T cells seen after a transplant may have their origin in the graft donor. The sample in question was bone marrow, either the whole sample or a sorted T cell fraction (not recorded which), obtained in complete remission. The CDR3 in this case is CASSQGLRTANGYTF. Read as DNA, the sequence is TGTGCCAGCAGCCAGGGGTTAAGGACAGCCAATGGCTACACCTTC.